The clone carrying this TCR beta chain showed up just a few times. What it binds is not known. Sample-barcoded 5' priming and a J-beta primer mix drove a second PCR of 7 to 11 cycles. TCRdb reanalysed the 5' RACE reads using MiXCR and keeps one entry per CDR3 protein. The sample has approximately 1.5 million distinct CDR3 sequences; 30% to 35% are singletons. This sample was included in a study of blood T cells in healthy people across ages. Whole-study results and caveats: Roughly linear age-related decline in beta diversity appeared, significant by age approximately 43.

CDR3 size: 15 residues. CDR1 and CDR2 from the germline V gene are SGHAT and FQNNGV. The germline V and J ends were trimmed by 7 bases and 3 bases, with 19 bases remaining between them. Per-sample yields of isolated PBMCs were at least 6.5 million. The receptor was derived from a woman aged 25 to 45 in good health. The sequenced material came from blood. The chain uses TRBV11-2 and TRBJ2-7; D is tentatively TRBD1 or TRBD2 (6 bases each). The CDR3 nucleotides are TGTGCCAGCACCTCGAAGGGGGGAGCGGGCTACGAGCAGTACTTC. Translating gives CASTSKGGAGYEQYF.